This TCR beta chain was captured by sequencing in a study of blood T cell repertoires in COVID-19. Data came from immunoSEQ multiplex PCR; TCRdb stores just in-frame clones and leaves some out. This sample has about 180,000 clones, with over 75% found just once. Germline V CDR1 and CDR2: MNHNY, SVGAGI (reference sequence). Losses at the gene ends were 5 bases for V and 4 bases for J; bases not matched to a gene: 6. This CDR3 is built from 14 residues. The sequence derives from a woman aged 45-65 years who had recovered from COVID-19. Sequenced sample: PBMCs or T cells enriched from blood (not recorded which). This chain links TRBV6-6 with TRBJ2-7; 9 bases align to TRBD1. For the CDR3, the DNA is TGTGCCAGCAGTGCCGGGACAGGGACATACGAGCAGTACTTC. Protein sequence: CASSAGTGTYEQYF.